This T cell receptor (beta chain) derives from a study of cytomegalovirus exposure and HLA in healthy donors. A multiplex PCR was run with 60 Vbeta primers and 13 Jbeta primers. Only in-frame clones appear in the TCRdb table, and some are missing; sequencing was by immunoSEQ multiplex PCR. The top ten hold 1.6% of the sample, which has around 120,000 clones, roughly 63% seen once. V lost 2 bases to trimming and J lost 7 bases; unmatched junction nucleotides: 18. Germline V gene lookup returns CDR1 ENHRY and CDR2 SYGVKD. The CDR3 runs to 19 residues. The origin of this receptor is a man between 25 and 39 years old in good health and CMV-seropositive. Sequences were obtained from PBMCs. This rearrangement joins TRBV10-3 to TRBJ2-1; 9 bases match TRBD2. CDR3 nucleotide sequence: TGTGCCATCAGTGAGGAGGTTGGGAAGGCTAGCGGGATTTTGAATGAGCAGTTCTTC. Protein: CAISEEVGKASGILNEQFF.